These 4 T cell receptor beta chains share one sample of origin, sequenced in a study of T-cell memory formation after mild COVID-19. TCRdb itself ran the 5' RACE reads through MiXCR, one entry per CDR3 protein. This sample yields some 330,000 distinct CDR3 sequences, of which under 25% are seen a single time; approximately 12% belongs to the top ten. Sequencing used PBMCs or a T cell subset sorted from them (not recorded which). These receptors all stem from an adult woman who had mild COVID-19 (a few samples of this study predate the infection). Cell type and time point are not known.

This clonotype was counted only a few times. The chain has TRBV5-5 and TRBJ1-1; 8 bases fit TRBD1. The germline CDR1 and CDR2 sequences are SGHKS and YYEKEE (reference sequence). This CDR3 comprises 16 residues. J lost 1 base, V lost 2 bases, and 7 bases had no gene match. The CDR3 bases are TGTGCCAGCAGCTTATTTACCGGGACAGGGAACACTGAAGCTTTCTTT. As protein: CASSLFTGTGNTEAFF.

This clonotype has ten or more counts. This chain connects TRBV7-3 to TRBJ2-5, with 7 bases fitting TRBD1. This CDR3 has 14 residues. With 0 bases clipped from V and 5 bases from J, the junction kept 3 bases outside the gene matches. Germline V gene sequence: CDR1 SGHTA, CDR2 FQGTGA. This chain's CDR3 is CASSLTGGGETQYF. For the CDR3, the DNA is TGTGCCAGCAGCTTAACAGGGGGCGGTGAGACCCAGTACTTC.

In its sample, this clonotype was seen a few times. The J gene is TRBJ2-7, the V gene TRBV27, with no clear D. V shed 6 bases and J shed 4 bases, with 16 bases lying between them. The V gene's germline CDR1 is MNHEY and CDR2 SMNVEV (reference sequence). CDR3 length: 14 amino acids. The CDR3 nucleotides are TGTGCCAGCAGACCGGCGGCGCAGAGTTACGAGCAGTACTTC. It yields the protein CASRPAAQSYEQYF.

The V gene is TRBV4-1, the J gene TRBJ2-7, with 7 bases identical to TRBD2. The ends lost 3 bases at V and 0 bases at J; junction bases unmatched: 8. The CDR3 covers 16 residues. Per the germline V gene, CDR1 is MGHRA and CDR2 is YSYEKL. This CDR3 is CASSQQPGTNSYEQYF. The CDR3 coding sequence is TGCGCCAGCAGCCAGCAGCCCGGGACTAACTCCTACGAGCAGTACTTC.